Following are 28 T cell receptor beta chains from one sample sequenced in a study of T cell responses to AZD1222 COVID-19 vaccine. Produced via immunoSEQ multiplex PCR; TCRdb's table is partial and in-frame only. The sample lists 100,000 to 150,000 clones; about 90% were seen once. The material sequenced was peripheral blood, taken on day 0 of AZD1222 vaccination. These receptors were collected from an adult in good health.

This chain uses TRBV7-8 with TRBJ2-1; 8 bases map to TRBD1. V gave up 3 bases and J gave up 12 bases; unmatched junction bases: 7. The CDR3 runs 13 residues. Germline values: CDR1 SGHVS, CDR2 FQNEAQ. CDR3 in DNA: TGTGCCAGCAGCTTTCAACAGGACAGGGTGCAGTTCTTC. Encoded protein: CASSFQQDRVQFF.

Here the CDR3 DNA reads TGTGCCAGCAGCACCGACTGGAGGCACACTGAAGCTTTCTTT. Encoded protein: CASSTDWRHTEAFF. The chain combines TRBV9 with TRBJ1-1, with no clear D. This CDR3 comprises 14 residues. The V end was cut by 4 bases, the J end by 3 bases, with 13 bases between. Per the germline V gene, CDR1 is SGDLS and CDR2 is YYNGEE. Full variable domain (missing parts from reference TRBV9 and TRBJ1-1): DSGVTQTPKHLITATGQRVTLRCSPRSGDLSVYWYQQSLDQGLQFLIQYYNGEERAKGNILERFSAQQFPDLHSELNLSSLELGDSALYFCASSTDWRHTEAFFGQGTRLTVV.

The chain employs TRBV11-2 and TRBJ1-4, with D possibly being TRBD1 (5 bases). CDR1 and CDR2 from the germline V gene are SGHAT and FQNNGV. V was cut by 5 bases and J by 4 bases, with 14 bases left in between. The CDR3 length is 15 residues. CDR3 loop: CASSRTRARNEKLFF. Here the CDR3 DNA reads TGTGCCAGCAGCCGTACCAGGGCCCGTAATGAAAAACTGTTTTTT.

The chain couples TRBV18 to TRBJ2-1, with D hard to call. CDR1 is KGHSH and CDR2 is LQKENI in the germline V gene. This CDR3 spans 13 amino acids. The V end was cut by 3 bases, the J end by 7 bases, with 10 bases between. The CDR3 here is CASSPDWQNEQFF. The CDR3 nucleotides are TGTGCCAGCTCACCTGACTGGCAGAATGAGCAGTTCTTC.

As DNA, the CDR3 is TGTGCCACCACCCACGAAGGGGCGGGCGGGGAGCTGTTTTTT. It is translated as CATTHEGAGGELFF. The chain is built from TRBV24-1 and TRBJ2-2; D could derive from TRBD1 or TRBD2 (5 bases each). This CDR3 is built from 14 residues. CDR1 and CDR2 (germline): KGHDR, SFDVKD. Trimming removed 8 bases from V and 7 bases from J, with 16 bases in between.

This CDR3 reads CASSSPGPNQPQHF. In DNA form, the CDR3 reads TGTGCCAGCAGTTCGCCTGGGCCAAATCAGCCCCAGCATTTT. The J gene is TRBJ1-5, the V gene TRBV6-2 or TRBV6-3; D gene ambiguous. CDR3 length: 14 amino acids. CDR1 is MNHEY and CDR2 is SVGEGT in the germline V gene. The V end lost 4 bases, the J end lost 4 bases, and 11 bases lay between the germline ends.

The chain couples TRBV28 to TRBJ1-5; D uncertain. Per the germline V gene, CDR1 is MDHEN and CDR2 is SYDVKM. The CDR3 consists of 14 residues. Trimming left V 2 bases short and J 4 bases short, with 9 bases between. This CDR3 is CASSLGHTNQPQHF. As DNA, the CDR3 is TGTGCCAGCAGTTTAGGGCACACTAATCAGCCCCAGCATTTT.

The chain combines TRBV28 with TRBJ1-2, with 9 nucleotides matching TRBD1. Per the germline V gene, CDR1 is MDHEN and CDR2 is SYDVKM. The CDR3 consists of 14 residues. V lost 4 bases, J lost 2 bases, and 2 bases stayed unmatched. CDR3 nucleotides: TGTGCCAGCAGTTGGGGACAGGGCAACTATGGCTACACCTTC. It specifies CASSWGQGNYGYTF.

The chain combines TRBV27 with TRBJ1-6; TRBD1 is a possible D gene (5 bases). Germline CDR1 and CDR2: MNHEY and SMNVEV (reference sequence). This CDR3 comprises 14 residues. V gave up 3 bases and J gave up 8 bases, with 11 bases separating them. The CDR3 spells CASSFRGPYSPLHF. CDR3 DNA sequence: TGTGCCAGCAGTTTTCGGGGACCGTATTCACCCCTCCACTTT.

The genes are TRBV5-4 and TRBJ1-4; TRBD1 aligns across 10 bases. The J segment lost 6 bases and the V segment lost 4 bases, leaving 6 bases of the junction unmatched. The CDR3 sequence is 15 residues long. Germline CDR1 and CDR2: SGHNT and YYREEE (reference sequence). The CDR3 sequence: CASSQLGTGDEKLFF. In DNA, the CDR3 is TGTGCCAGCAGCCAGCTCGGGACAGGGGATGAAAAACTGTTTTTT.

This clone was seen only once. V usage is TRBV27 and J usage is TRBJ2-4; no firm D call. The germline V gene has CDR1 MNHEY and CDR2 SMNVEV (reference sequence). This CDR3 is 15 amino acids long. Trimming removed 1 base from V and 6 bases from J, with 13 bases in between. The CDR3 sequence: CASSLYGRQRNIQYF. The CDR3 coding sequence is TGTGCCAGCAGTTTATACGGTCGTCAGAGAAACATTCAGTACTTC.

The chain employs TRBV9 and TRBJ2-7; no clear D. V was pared by 0 bases and J by 5 bases, with 9 bases between. Looked up from germline, CDR1 is SGDLS and CDR2 is YYNGEE. This CDR3 is 13 amino acids long. The chain's CDR3 is CASSVAWGDEQYF. The CDR3 DNA is TGTGCCAGCAGCGTAGCTTGGGGTGACGAGCAGTACTTC.

This rearrangement joins TRBV18 to TRBJ2-5; TRBD1 might be the D (5 bases). Per germline, CDR1 KGHSH and CDR2 LQKENI. Between the trimmed V and J ends, which lost 3 bases and 2 bases, there was a span of 7 bases. The CDR3 contains 13 residues. CDR3 DNA sequence: TGTGCCAGCTCACCCGACAGACAAGAGACCCAGTACTTC. This codes for CASSPDRQETQYF.

The rearrangement joins TRBV5-1 to TRBJ2-1, with 8 bases fitting TRBD2. This CDR3 has 13 amino acids. The germline V gene encodes CDR1 SGHRS and CDR2 YFSETQ. The V and J ends lost 6 bases and 10 bases, in that order; junction bases with no gene match: 9. CDR3: CASNPSGGLEQFF. The CDR3 DNA is TGCGCCAGCAACCCCAGCGGGGGCTTAGAGCAGTTCTTC.

The chain uses TRBV5-1 and TRBJ1-4, with 10 bases that match TRBD1. The CDR3 loop spans 15 amino acids. J was trimmed by 8 bases and V by 3 bases; bases with no gene match: 7. Germline CDR1 and CDR2: SGHRS and YFSETQ. Here the CDR3 DNA reads TGCGCCAGCAGCTCAACTGGGACAGGGGTGGAAAAACTGTTTTTT. It specifies CASSSTGTGVEKLFF. The whole variable domain, remainder taken from reference TRBV5-1 and TRBJ1-4, is KAGVTQTPRYLIKTRGQQVTLSCSPISGHRSVSWYQQTPGQGLQFLFEYFSETQRNKGNFPGRFSGRQFSNSRSEMNVSTLELGDSALYLCASSSTGTGVEKLFFGSGTQLSVL.

This clone was seen only once. J is TRBJ1-3 and V is TRBV5-1; D is perhaps TRBD1 (5 bases). The CDR3 runs 16 residues. The germline V and J ends were trimmed by 4 bases and 0 bases, with 14 bases remaining between them. Looked up from germline, CDR1 is SGHRS and CDR2 is YFSETQ. The CDR3 DNA sequence: TGCGCCAGCAGCCTGGCCGGGGGGATCTCTGGAAACACCATATATTTT. This encodes CASSLAGGISGNTIYF.

This clone was counted a single time. The chain has TRBV15 and TRBJ1-6; possibly TRBD1 for D (5 bases). V lost 0 bases and J 10 bases, leaving 13 bases between the germline ends. The CDR3 runs 15 residues. Germline V gene data show CDR1 as LNHNV and CDR2 as YYDKDF (reference sequence). Written as DNA, the CDR3 is TGTGCCACCAGCAGAGAAAGGTCAGGGCAATCACCCCTCCACTTT. This encodes CATSRERSGQSPLHF.

This sequence joins TRBV4-1 and TRBJ2-2; D is possibly TRBD1 (6 bases). CDR3 size: 15 residues. CDR1 is MGHRA and CDR2 is YSYEKL in the germline V gene. V was clipped by 3 bases and J by 1 base, with 9 bases between them. CDR3 nucleotides: TGCGCCAGCAGCCACGACAGGAGGAACACCGGGGAGCTGTTTTTT. Encoded protein: CASSHDRRNTGELFF.

The V call is TRBV7-9, the J call TRBJ1-1; D might be TRBD1 (6 bases). V shed 5 bases and J shed 2 bases, with 18 bases lying between them. The CDR3 spans 16 residues. Germline V gives CDR1 SEHNR, CDR2 FQNEAQ (reference sequence). In DNA, the CDR3 is TGTGCCAGCAGCACGACGAACAGGGCACTCAACACTGAAGCTTTCTTT. Encoded protein: CASSTTNRALNTEAFF.

The chain is built from TRBV29-1 and TRBJ2-5; maybe TRBD2 (5 bases). The CDR3 totals 17 residues. V lost 4 bases and J 5 bases, leaving 26 bases between the germline ends. Germline-derived CDR1 and CDR2 are SQVTM and ANQGSEA. The CDR3 nucleotides are TGCAGCGTTGTGGGGAAGGCCGCGTGGGAGAGAAGGGAGACCCAGTACTTC. It codes for CSVVGKAAWERRETQYF.

The chain carries TRBV7-3 and TRBJ1-4, with 8 bases matching TRBD1. Germline V gives CDR1 SGHTA, CDR2 FQGTGA. J lost 4 bases, V lost 1 base, and 8 bases had no gene match. The length of the CDR3 is 17 residues. The DNA for the CDR3 is TGTGCCAGCAGCTTAAAGCCGCGGACAGGGAATAATGAAAAACTGTTTTTT. Amino acids: CASSLKPRTGNNEKLFF.

The J gene is TRBJ1-1, the V gene TRBV30, with TRBD1 as a possible D gene (5 bases). CDR3 length: 13 amino acids. CDR1 GTSNPN and CDR2 SVGIG come from the germline V gene (reference sequence). Trimming removed 5 bases from V and 3 bases from J, with 13 bases in between. The CDR3: CAWEGRSYTEAFF. In DNA form, the CDR3 reads TGTGCCTGGGAGGGACGGAGCTACACTGAAGCTTTCTTT.

The V gene is TRBV7-3, the J gene TRBJ2-7; TRBD1 agrees at 8 bases. The CDR3 spans 14 residues. The germline V gene has CDR1 SGHTA and CDR2 FQGTGA. V shed 3 bases and J 5 bases; nucleotides not matched to a gene: 6. This CDR3 reads CASSFGQGANEQYF. The CDR3 DNA is TGTGCCAGCAGCTTCGGGCAGGGGGCCAACGAGCAGTACTTC.

The V call is TRBV6-5, the J call TRBJ1-5; 7 nucleotides agree with TRBD1. Germline values: CDR1 MNHEY, CDR2 SVGAGI. J was trimmed by 4 bases and V by 7 bases; bases with no gene match: 7. The CDR3 sequence is 14 residues long. The CDR3 DNA reads as TGTGCCAGCACCCCTCGGGACAGAAATCAGCCCCAGCATTTT. This encodes CASTPRDRNQPQHF.

The chain has TRBV28 and TRBJ1-6, with 7 bases matching TRBD1. Trimming took 9 bases from V and 10 from J; bases not matched to a gene: 6. Per germline, CDR1 MDHEN and CDR2 SYDVKM. The CDR3 runs 12 residues. This CDR3 is CARGQGGSPLHF. In DNA, the CDR3 is TGTGCCAGAGGGCAGGGGGGATCACCCCTCCACTTT.

The genes are TRBV28 and TRBJ1-6; D might be TRBD1 (5 bases). The CDR3 extends over 14 amino acids. CDR1 MDHEN and CDR2 SYDVKM come from the germline V gene. V gave up 6 bases and J gave up 6 bases, with 12 bases separating them. CDR3: CASRPGLSNSPLHF. As DNA, the CDR3 is TGTGCCAGCAGGCCAGGGCTCTCTAATTCACCCCTCCACTTT.

V gene TRBV5-1 combines with J gene TRBJ2-7; 7 nucleotides line up with TRBD1. Germline CDR1 SGHRS, CDR2 YFSETQ. V gave up 0 bases and J gave up 5 bases; unmatched junction bases: 8. The CDR3 covers 15 residues. The CDR3, as DNA: TGCGCCAGCAGCTTGGTCACAGGGGTCATCGACGAGCAGTACTTC. This codes for CASSLVTGVIDEQYF.

This chain uses TRBV27 with TRBJ2-6; weak D call: TRBD1 (6 bases). The CDR3 sequence is 16 residues long. Per the germline V gene, CDR1 is MNHEY and CDR2 is SMNVEV (reference sequence). The V and J ends lost 5 bases and 4 bases respectively, with 15 bases between them. The CDR3 loop is CASSQYRAPGANVLTF. CDR3 sequence (DNA): TGTGCCAGCAGTCAATACAGGGCGCCAGGGGCCAACGTCCTGACTTTC.